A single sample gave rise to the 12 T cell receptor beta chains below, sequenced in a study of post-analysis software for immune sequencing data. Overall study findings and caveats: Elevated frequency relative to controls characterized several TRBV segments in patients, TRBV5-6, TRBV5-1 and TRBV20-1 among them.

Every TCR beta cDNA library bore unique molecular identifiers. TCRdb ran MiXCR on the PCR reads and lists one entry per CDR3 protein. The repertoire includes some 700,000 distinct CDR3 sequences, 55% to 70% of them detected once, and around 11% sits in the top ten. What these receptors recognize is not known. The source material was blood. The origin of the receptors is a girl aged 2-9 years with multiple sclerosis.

The CDR3 DNA reads TGTGCCAGCAGCCAAATCGTTACACCGAACTATGGCTACACCTTC. Protein sequence: CASSQIVTPNYGYTF. The J gene is TRBJ1-2, the V gene TRBV5-6; D is unresolved. Germline CDR1 SGHDT, CDR2 YYEEEE. V lost 4 bases, J lost 2 bases, and 15 bases lay in between. The CDR3 extends over 15 amino acids.

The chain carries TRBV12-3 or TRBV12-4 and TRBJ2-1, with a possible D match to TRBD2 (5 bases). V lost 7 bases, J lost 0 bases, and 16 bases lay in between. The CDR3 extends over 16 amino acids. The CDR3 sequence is CASTPAGKSSYNEQFF. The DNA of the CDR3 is TGTGCCAGCACCCCGGCGGGTAAGAGCTCCTACAATGAGCAGTTCTTC.

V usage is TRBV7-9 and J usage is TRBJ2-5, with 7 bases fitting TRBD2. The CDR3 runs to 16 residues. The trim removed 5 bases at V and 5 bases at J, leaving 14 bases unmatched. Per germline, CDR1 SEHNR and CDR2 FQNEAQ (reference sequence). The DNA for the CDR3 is TGTGCCAGCAGCACCCAACCTGCGCGGGGGAGGGAGACCCAGTACTTC. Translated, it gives CASSTQPARGRETQYF.

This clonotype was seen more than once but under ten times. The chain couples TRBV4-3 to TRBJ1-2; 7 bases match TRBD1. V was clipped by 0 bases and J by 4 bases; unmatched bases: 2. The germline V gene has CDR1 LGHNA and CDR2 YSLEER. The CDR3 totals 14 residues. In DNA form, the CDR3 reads TGCGCCAGCAGCCAAGATCAGGGGGGCTATGGCTACACCTTC. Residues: CASSQDQGGYGYTF.

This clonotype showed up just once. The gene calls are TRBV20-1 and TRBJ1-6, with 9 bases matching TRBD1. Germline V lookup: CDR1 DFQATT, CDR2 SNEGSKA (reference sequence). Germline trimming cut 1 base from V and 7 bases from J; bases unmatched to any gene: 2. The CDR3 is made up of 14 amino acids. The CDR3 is CSARAGTGNSPLHF. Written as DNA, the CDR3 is TGCAGTGCTAGAGCCGGGACAGGGAATTCACCCCTCCACTTT.

CDR3 nucleotide sequence: TGTGCCAGCGGGGCCGGGACAGGGGGACTAGGTGAAAAACTGTTTTTT. Protein product: CASGAGTGGLGEKLFF. The chain carries TRBV27 and TRBJ1-4; TRBD1 agrees at 11 bases. The CDR3 extends over 16 amino acids. V lost 8 bases to trimming and J lost 7 bases; unmatched junction nucleotides: 12. Germline lookup yields CDR1 MNHEY and CDR2 SMNVEV (reference sequence).

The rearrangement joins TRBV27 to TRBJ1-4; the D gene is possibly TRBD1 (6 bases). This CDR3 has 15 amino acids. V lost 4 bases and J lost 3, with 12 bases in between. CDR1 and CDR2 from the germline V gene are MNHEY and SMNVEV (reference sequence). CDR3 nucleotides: TGTGCCAGCAGTTACCGTGGGGGGCCTAATGAAAAACTGTTTTTT. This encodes CASSYRGGPNEKLFF. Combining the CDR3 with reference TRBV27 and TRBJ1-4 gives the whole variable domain EAQVTQNPRYLITVTGKKLTVTCSQNMNHEYMSWYRQDPGLGLRQIYYSMNVEVTDKGDVPEGYKVSRKEKRNFPLILESPSPNQTSLYFCASSYRGGPNEKLFFGSGTQLSVL.

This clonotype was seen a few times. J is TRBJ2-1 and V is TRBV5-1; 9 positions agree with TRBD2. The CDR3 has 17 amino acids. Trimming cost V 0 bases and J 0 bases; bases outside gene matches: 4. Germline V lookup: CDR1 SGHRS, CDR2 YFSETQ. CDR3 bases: TGCGCCAGCAGCTTGGGACTAGCGGCCAGCTCCTACAATGAGCAGTTCTTC. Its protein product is CASSLGLAASSYNEQFF.

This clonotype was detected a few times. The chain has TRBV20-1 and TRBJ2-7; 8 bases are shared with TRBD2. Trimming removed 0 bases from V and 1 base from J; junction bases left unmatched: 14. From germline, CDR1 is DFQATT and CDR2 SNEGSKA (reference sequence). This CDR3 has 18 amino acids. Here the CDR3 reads CSARDESGAGVASYEQYF. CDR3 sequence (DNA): TGCAGTGCTAGAGATGAAAGTGGAGCGGGAGTAGCTTCCTACGAGCAGTACTTC.

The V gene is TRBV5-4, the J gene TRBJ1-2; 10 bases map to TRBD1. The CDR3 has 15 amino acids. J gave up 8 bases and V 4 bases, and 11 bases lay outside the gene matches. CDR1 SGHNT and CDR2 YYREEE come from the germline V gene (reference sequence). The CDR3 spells CASSDRDRGMGGYTF. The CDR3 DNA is TGTGCCAGCAGCGACCGGGACAGGGGTATGGGAGGCTACACCTTC.

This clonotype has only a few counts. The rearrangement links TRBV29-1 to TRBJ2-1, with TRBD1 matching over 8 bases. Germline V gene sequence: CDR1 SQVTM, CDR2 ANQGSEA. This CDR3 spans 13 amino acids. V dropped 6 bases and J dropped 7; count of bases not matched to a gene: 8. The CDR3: CSVRMTGVNEQFF. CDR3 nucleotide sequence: TGCAGCGTCAGAATGACAGGGGTGAATGAGCAGTTCTTC.

The DNA for the CDR3 is TGTGCCATCAGTGATACAGGGGGGGAAAGCAATCAGCCCCAGCATTTT. Translating gives CAISDTGGESNQPQHF. The chain combines TRBV10-3 with TRBJ1-5, with 8 bases identical to TRBD1. Germline trimming cut 3 bases from V and 1 base from J; bases unmatched to any gene: 5. Germline CDR1 is ENHRY and CDR2 is SYGVKD. The CDR3 runs 16 residues.